This TCR beta chain was obtained from a study of blood T cells in healthy people across ages (dated by TCRdb to about 2015). About the investigation overall: In model experiments, template switching captured roughly one uniquely barcoded TCR beta cDNA molecule for every two T cells. Using the same blood draw, the study looked at two additional independent replicas of 1 million unique cDNA reads for two donors, one aged 18 to 30 and the other aged 80 or older. Donors were grouped into four age groups: young (average approximately 16 years), middle-aged (over 35), aged (about 60) and long-lived (roughly 80). The study measured age-related changes in TCR beta repertoire diversity using deep sequencing normalized with unique cDNA molecular identifiers.

The protocol used for the library was 5' RACE. The run used an Illumina HiSeq 2500. The second PCR ran for roughly 6 to 11 cycles and used a J-beta primer mix along with a sample-barcoded 5' primer. A template-switch 5' adaptor carrying 12 random nucleotides introduced a unique molecular identifier onto each TCR beta cDNA molecule. Each sample yielded at least 3 million CDR3-containing paired-end reads. First-strand cDNA was synthesized from all RNA with the Mint cDNA synthesis kit, primed by a TRBC-specific oligonucleotide. Following uracil-DNA glycosylase treatment, a first 18-cycle PCR with universal primers M1SS and BC2_uni_R was performed on all cDNA. The authors' pipeline ran thus. For normalization, 1 million high-quality reads were randomly selected from each sample, with every read carrying a distinct molecular identifier. Instead of being binned into consensus sequences, reads with shared molecular identifiers were discarded. CDR3 identification, clonotype clustering and error correction used MiTCR with a Q25 quality threshold and the strictest error-elimination algorithm. A nonparametric unseen species model using Euler transformation provided a lower-bound estimate of total TCR beta diversity. TCRdb ran its own pipeline on the public reads, namely fastp trimming at Q25 and MiXCR clone calling, and kept in-frame beta chains. All rows with the same CDR3 protein become a single entry with the most common DNA and genes. TCRdb, not the original authors, processed these V and J calls. The sample data list more than 1,000,000 distinct CDR3 sequences, and around 25% of these were observed just once. The ten biggest clones cover 0.65% to 0.95% of the sample.

Systemically healthy Caucasian individuals from Russia, some 38 in total and aged roughly 6 to 90 years, were included as donors. Approximately 9.3 milliliters of peripheral blood were collected from each donor into EDTA-treated Vacutainer tubes. Ficoll-Paque density-gradient centrifugation was used to isolate PBMCs, with at least 7 million per sample. Total RNA, at least 6 micrograms per sample, was extracted from PBMCs with Trizol reagent. The percentages of naive CD45RAhigh/CD27high T cells were determined by flow cytometry on a PBMC aliquot from every donor. Note on this clonotype: Its target antigen remains unknown. Base qualities are not provided; no much larger clone lies one nucleotide away.

The investigation overall reported the following: The long-lived group showed more naive CD4+ T cells, fewer expanded clones and increased TCR diversity than the aged group, suggesting age selection. Because the CMV infection status of the donors was unknown, age-related changes in expanded clonotypes may potentially have been confounded. There was a strong correlation between observed TCR beta diversity and the percentage of naive T cells measured by flow cytometry. As age increased, observed TCR beta diversity per million T cells dropped in a roughly linear way, and a significant reduction was already evident by age around 41. Estimates of total diversity from one million sequenced T cells were regarded as lower bounds and underestimates. Because profiling used bulk unsorted PBMCs, naive and antigen-experienced compartments could not be compared conclusively.

These same data were also listed under a study on T cells of mothers and their children. Looking at the second paper: The donors were nine systemically healthy Caucasian individuals, made up of three mothers and their six children. cDNA synthesis consumed the entire amount of extracted RNA, loaded at 1.5 ug RNA in each 15 ul reaction. Sample barcodes and 2-4 random nucleotides were added via the M1S primer in the second PCR. Over 9 million TCR beta CDR3 reads came from each mother, compared with around 3 million reads from each child. In both related and unrelated pairs, thymic selection shapes the output of TCR recombination in a similar way, with inherited differences having only a minor effect. Related mother-child pairs always showed normalized repertoire overlap that was slightly higher than in unrelated mother-child pairs, though the difference was never significant. Persistent microchimeric T cell clones were not detected, at a sensitivity of 85 to 100 clones per million clonotypes. To look for features that set related mother-child pairs apart from unrelated individuals, the researchers ran deep NGS to compare the TCR beta repertoires of mothers and children. On average, the children were roughly 11 +/- 4 years old, while the mothers were about 40 +/- 4 years old. After adapter ligation was performed with NEBNext reagents, the libraries were sequenced on an Illumina HiSeq 2000 with 100+100 nt paired-end reads. To avoid cross-contamination, the mother libraries and the child libraries were prepared a month apart and sequenced in separate runs. For each donor, between about 500,000 and 2,200,000 distinct TCR beta clonotypes were identified. Naive TCR beta clonotypes were estimated from low-frequency clonotypes matched to each donor's FACS-determined naive share, without sorting.

The specimen sequenced was blood. The receptor was isolated from a girl under 10 years old in good health.

The bases read TGTGCCAGCAGTTTATCGGTGGTAGGGGGAAATGAGCAGTTCTTC. Its coded protein is CASSLSVVGGNEQFF. In this chain, TRBV27 is recombined with TRBJ2-1; 6 matching bases give a weak D call of TRBD1. Via the germline V gene (reference sequence), CDR1 is MNHEY and CDR2 SMNVEV. The germline ends are 13 bases apart after V is trimmed by 0 bases and J by 7 bases. From its cysteine to its phenylalanine, the CDR3 spans 15 amino acids. The only DNA kept is the CDR3, 45 bases in frame from the first base.